This T cell receptor beta chain was retrieved from a study of control samples from healthy donors and cancer patients (dated by TCRdb to the early 2020s). Notes on this clone: Its antigen is still unknown. No per-base quality is available; no much larger clone lies one base away.

CDR1 and CDR2 were assigned from the germline V gene as KGHSH and LQKENI. V and J lose 3 bases and 4 bases, and a span of 14 bases separates them. The CDR3 runs 15 amino acids, cysteine and phenylalanine included. This entry keeps only the CDR3 DNA: 45 bases, framed from base 1. Preparation of the library involved the immunoSEQ multiplex PCR assay. TCRdb obtained this table from immuneACCESS and retained in-frame rearrangements with V and J assigned. These tables miss some clones; where compared with another copy, unresolved V genes account for less than half of the shortfall, and the remainder is unexplained. The sample table records 55,000 to 90,000 clones; under 90% of these occur just once. Roughly 28% of the sample is in the top ten clones.

This clonotype was sampled from a man over 45 in good health. The chain employs TRBV18 and TRBJ2-3; matching of 5 bases hints at TRBD1 as the D gene. Sequences were obtained from blood. The encoded CDR3 is CASSPSQGIADTQYF. The bases are TGTGCCAGCTCACCCAGCCAGGGAATAGCAGATACGCAGTATTTT.